The 32 T cell receptor beta chains below all came from one sample that was sequenced in a study of shared clonotypes between healthy human individuals. Using immunoSEQ multiplex PCR, the repertoire was profiled, and TCRdb retains in-frame clones only, with some absent. This table holds roughly 500,000 clones, less than 85% found once. The sample taken for sequencing was PBMCs. The receptor set was obtained from a woman aged 35 to 49 in good health. Some clones in this sample may be carry-over from other donors' samples.

The chain couples TRBV30 to TRBJ2-5; 8 bases line up with TRBD2. The germline V gene encodes CDR1 GTSNPN and CDR2 SVGIG (reference sequence). The CDR3 has 15 amino acids. The V segment lost 2 bases and the J segment 1 base; nucleotides outside the gene matches: 6. DNA of the CDR3: TGTGCCTGGAGTTCAAAGCGGGGGCTCCAAGAGACCCAGTACTTC. Translated, it gives CAWSSKRGLQETQYF.

The CDR3 nucleotides are TGTGCCAGCAGTTTAATCCAGGTTTATGGCTACACCTTC. This translates into CASSLIQVYGYTF. This chain connects TRBV28 to TRBJ1-2; D uncertain. V gave up 2 bases and J gave up 5 bases, with 9 bases separating them. There are 13 residues in the CDR3. The germline V gene has CDR1 MDHEN and CDR2 SYDVKM.

The chain combines TRBV11-1 with TRBJ2-6, with D unresolved. The V gene lost 5 bases and the J gene lost 0 bases, with 20 bases spanning the gap. The CDR3 consists of 19 residues. CDR1 is SGHAT and CDR2 is FQDESV in the germline V gene (reference sequence). The CDR3 region is CASSPSLGRSHSGANVLTF. Here the CDR3 DNA reads TGTGCCAGCAGCCCTTCACTGGGCAGGTCCCACTCTGGGGCCAACGTCCTGACTTTC.

This clone was observed many times. The V and J genes are TRBV4-3 and TRBJ2-7; D gene ambiguous. V was clipped by 0 bases and J by 2 bases, with 8 bases between them. Looked up from germline, CDR1 is LGHNA and CDR2 is YSLEER. The CDR3 covers 14 residues. This CDR3 reads CASSQDLGPYEQYF. The CDR3 bases are TGCGCCAGCAGCCAAGATCTCGGACCCTACGAGCAGTACTTC.

The chain uses TRBV7-2 and TRBJ1-2; TRBD1 might be the D (6 bases). Per the germline V gene, CDR1 is SGHTA and CDR2 is FQGNSA. V was pared by 5 bases and J by 4 bases, with 11 bases between. CDR3 length equals 13 residues. CDR3 amino acids: CASSAGQTYGYTF. CDR3 coding DNA: TGTGCCAGCAGCGCCGGACAGACCTATGGCTACACCTTC.

The J gene is TRBJ2-2, the V gene TRBV10-3, with D unresolved. The CDR3 length is 17 residues. CDR1 ENHRY and CDR2 SYGVKD come from the germline V gene. V shed 3 bases and J shed 5 bases, with 19 bases lying between them. CDR3 sequence reads: CAISDLVGLGRTGELFF. For the CDR3, the DNA is TGTGCCATCAGTGACTTGGTGGGCCTCGGTCGGACCGGGGAGCTGTTTTTT.

The rearrangement uses TRBV7-6 and TRBJ1-4, with D perhaps matching TRBD1 (5 bases). Germline loops: CDR1 SGHVS, CDR2 FNYEAQ. This CDR3 spans 13 amino acids. V was trimmed by 7 bases and J by 6 bases, leaving 12 bases between them. This CDR3 is CASKVPGDEKLFF. The CDR3 region has the DNA TGTGCCAGCAAGGTACCGGGGGATGAAAAACTGTTTTTT.

The chain carries TRBV4-2 and TRBJ1-4; maybe TRBD1 (6 bases). V lost 0 bases, J lost 7 bases, and 12 bases lay in between. This CDR3 is 15 amino acids long. Germline CDR1 LGHNA, CDR2 YNFKEQ. The CDR3 is CASSQEGGGGEKLFF. DNA of the CDR3: TGTGCCAGCAGCCAAGAAGGCGGGGGCGGTGAAAAACTGTTTTTT.

The J gene is TRBJ2-7, the V gene TRBV5-1; 10 positions agree with TRBD2. The CDR3 covers 17 residues. CDR1 SGHRS and CDR2 YFSETQ come from the germline V gene. V trimming: 0 bases; J trimming: 3 bases; junction bases outside the gene matches: 9. CDR3: CASSLAPGTSVGYEQYF. In DNA form, the CDR3 reads TGCGCCAGCAGCTTGGCCCCCGGGACTAGCGTCGGCTACGAGCAGTACTTC.

The V and J genes are TRBV11-2 and TRBJ2-3, with 10 bases identical to TRBD2. The CDR3 sequence is 15 residues long. Germline CDR1 is SGHAT and CDR2 is FQNNGV. The junction had 6 bases not matched to a gene; V was cut back by 5 bases and J by 4 bases. The CDR3 DNA reads as TGTGCCAGCAGCCCTAGCGGGAGAGTCGCAGATACGCAGTATTTT. Translated: CASSPSGRVADTQYF.

The rearrangement links TRBV6-6 to TRBJ2-7, with D possibly TRBD1 on 6 matching bases. CDR3 length: 12 residues. The ends were cut back, 8 bases at V and 2 bases at J, with 10 bases in the middle. The germline V gene has CDR1 MNHNY and CDR2 SVGAGI (reference sequence). CDR3 nucleotides: TGTGCCAGCGGGGGCCATCCCTACGAGCAGTACTTC. Encoded protein: CASGGHPYEQYF.

The rearrangement links TRBV6-1 to TRBJ1-4; 8 bases are shared with TRBD1. The V gene's germline CDR1 is MNHNS and CDR2 SASEGT. Trimming removed 0 bases from V and 8 bases from J; junction bases left unmatched: 8. The CDR3 has 16 residues. Written as DNA, the CDR3 is TGTGCCAGCAGTGAAGCGAGGACAGGGAGGCGGGAAAAACTGTTTTTT. Its translation: CASSEARTGRREKLFF.

This sequence joins TRBV30 and TRBJ2-5, with D perhaps given as TRBD1 or TRBD2 (5 bases each). V was trimmed by 2 bases and J by 4 bases, leaving 11 bases between them. Looked up from germline, CDR1 is GTSNPN and CDR2 is SVGIG (reference sequence). The length of the CDR3 is 13 residues. CDR3 bases: TGTGCCTGGAGTATCCAGGGAGCAGAGACCCAGTACTTC. Its protein product is CAWSIQGAETQYF.

This clone was counted at least ten times. V usage is TRBV2 and J usage is TRBJ1-1; D gene ambiguous. The germline gives CDR1 SNHLY, CDR2 FYNNEI. This CDR3 spans 11 amino acids. Between the trimmed V and J ends, which lost 7 bases and 7 bases, there was a span of 10 bases. CDR3 residues: CASTRQVEAFF. The CDR3 DNA reads TGTGCCAGCACGAGGCAAGTTGAAGCTTTCTTT.

This clone was recorded many times. The CDR3 DNA follows: TGCGCCAGCAGTAGAAAACCGGGACTAGCGGGAGATGAGACCCAGTACTTC. This gives the protein CASSRKPGLAGDETQYF. The chain has TRBV5-1 and TRBJ2-5; 14 nucleotides line up with TRBD2. From germline, CDR1 is SGHRS and CDR2 YFSETQ. The CDR3 extends over 17 amino acids. The ends lost 5 bases at V and 5 bases at J; junction bases unmatched: 11.

There are a few counts of this clone. Other DNA sequences in the same sample also yield this CDR3. The rearrangement links TRBV6-1 to TRBJ1-1; D is unclear. Germline CDR1 reads MNHNS; CDR2 reads SASEGT. This CDR3 has 13 residues. The V gene lost 6 bases and the J gene lost 2 bases, with 10 bases spanning the gap. In DNA form, the CDR3 reads TGTGCCAGCAGGAGAGGCACTAACACTGAAGCTTTCTTT. This gives the protein CASRRGTNTEAFF.

V usage is TRBV7-9 and J usage is TRBJ1-2; tentative D call: TRBD1 (5 bases). The CDR3 contains 15 residues. V lost 4 bases and J lost 6, with 18 bases in between. Germline assignment: CDR1 SEHNR and CDR2 FQNEAQ (reference sequence). The CDR3 sequence: CASSSVPGDFDGYTF. The CDR3 coding sequence is TGTGCCAGCAGCTCCGTTCCGGGGGATTTTGATGGCTACACCTTC.

This chain connects TRBV28 to TRBJ1-3, with D unclear. The germline CDR1 and CDR2 sequences are MDHEN and SYDVKM. The V and J ends lost 7 bases and 4 bases respectively, with 5 bases between them. The CDR3 spans 11 residues. This CDR3 is CASTGGNTIYF. CDR3 coding DNA: TGTGCCAGCACCGGCGGAAACACCATATATTTT.

The chain recombines TRBV11-3 with TRBJ2-1; no definite D call. Trimming cost V 3 bases and J 0 bases, with 9 bases left between them. This CDR3 region has 15 residues. CDR1 and CDR2 from the germline V gene are SGHNT and YENEEA. CDR3 DNA: TGTGCCAGCAGCTTCGGTTCAAGCTCCTACAATGAGCAGTTCTTC. It translates to CASSFGSSSYNEQFF.

This clone was found a few times. The V gene is TRBV9, the J gene TRBJ2-3, with 8 bases matching TRBD2. The ends lost 3 bases at V and 0 bases at J; junction bases unmatched: 3. Germline V CDR1 and CDR2: SGDLS, YYNGEE. The CDR3 spans 15 residues. The CDR3, as DNA: TGTGCCAGCAGCGAAGCGGGAGCTAGCACAGATACGCAGTATTTT. It is translated as CASSEAGASTDTQYF.

The chain is built from TRBV5-4 and TRBJ1-1; perhaps TRBD1 as D (6 bases). The germline V and J ends were trimmed by 4 bases and 10 bases, with 17 bases remaining between them. Germline V gene sequence: CDR1 SGHNT, CDR2 YYREEE (reference sequence). CDR3 length: 13 amino acids. CDR3 protein: CASSLRSRGRAFF. CDR3 bases: TGTGCCAGCAGCCTCCGCTCCCGGGGGCGAGCTTTCTTT.

In its sample, this clone was seen a few times. V is TRBV5-3 and J is TRBJ2-2, with 8 bases identical to TRBD2. TRBV5-3 qualifies as an ORF whose function is uncertain. The CDR3 extends over 15 amino acids. The V and J ends lost 6 bases and 4 bases, in that order; junction bases with no gene match: 8. CDR3 in amino acids: CARTERESGTGELFF. CDR3 nucleotide sequence: TGTGCCAGAACTGAGCGGGAGTCGGGCACCGGGGAGCTGTTTTTT.

The chain employs TRBV5-4 and TRBJ2-7; either TRBD1 or TRBD2 may fit D (5 bases each). The CDR3 contains 15 residues. V gave up 4 bases and J gave up 0 bases, with 14 bases separating them. The V gene's germline CDR1 is SGHNT and CDR2 YYREEE (reference sequence). As DNA, the CDR3 is TGTGCCAGCAGCCGGGGCCTTTTGAGCTCCTACGAGCAGTACTTC. This codes for CASSRGLLSSYEQYF.

CDR3 bases: TGTGCCAGCAGCCCCCGCGGGGCGAGCAATCAGCCCCAGCATTTT. It specifies CASSPRGASNQPQHF. The chain links TRBV9 to TRBJ1-5; tentative D call: TRBD1 (5 bases). CDR3 size: 15 residues. Germline-derived CDR1 and CDR2 are SGDLS and YYNGEE. V lost 4 bases and J 1 base, leaving 12 bases between the germline ends.

The chain recombines TRBV11-3 with TRBJ2-1; D gene unclear. The V end was cut by 5 bases, the J end by 9 bases, with 11 bases between. CDR1 SGHNT and CDR2 YENEEA come from the germline V gene. The CDR3 covers 12 residues. The CDR3 reads CASSLELGEQFF. The CDR3 DNA reads TGTGCCAGCAGCCTCGAGCTGGGTGAGCAGTTCTTC.

V gene TRBV7-3 combines with J gene TRBJ2-3, with D uncertain. This CDR3 region has 13 residues. V lost 4 bases and J lost 5, with 10 bases in between. CDR1 SGHTA and CDR2 FQGTGA come from the germline V gene. CDR3 residues: CASSSAWGDTQYF. The CDR3 DNA is TGTGCCAGCAGCTCAGCCTGGGGAGATACGCAGTATTTT.

The CDR3 DNA is TGTGCCAGCAGTTCAATCAATAGCAATCAGCCCCAGCATTTT. Translated, it gives CASSSINSNQPQHF. This chain connects TRBV28 to TRBJ1-5, with D uncertain. Trimming removed 4 bases at V and 0 bases at J, with 7 bases between. The CDR3 contains 14 residues. Germline CDR1 is MDHEN and CDR2 is SYDVKM.

This clone has just one count. The genes are TRBV5-1 and TRBJ2-7; no firm D call. Germline V gene data show CDR1 as SGHRS and CDR2 as YFSETQ. Between the trimmed V and J ends, which lost 2 bases and 7 bases, there was a span of 22 bases. The CDR3 runs 16 residues. In DNA form, the CDR3 reads TGCGCCAGCAGCTTTAGTCTGGGCACCTTGAAGGAGGAGCAGTACTTC. Its translation: CASSFSLGTLKEEQYF.

This clone was picked up a small number of times. The genes are TRBV27 and TRBJ1-1, with TRBD1 matching 7 bases. The CDR3 loop spans 13 amino acids. Germline CDR1 reads MNHEY; CDR2 reads SMNVEV (reference sequence). Trimming at V came to 6 bases and at J to 5 bases, leaving 6 bases not matched to a gene. CDR3: CASRTGWGTEAFF. DNA for the CDR3: TGTGCCAGCAGGACAGGGTGGGGAACTGAAGCTTTCTTT.

V is TRBV28 and J is TRBJ1-3, with D possibly being TRBD1 (5 bases). CDR1 and CDR2 from the germline V gene are MDHEN and SYDVKM. The CDR3 loop spans 14 amino acids. The V gene lost 2 bases and the J gene lost 2 bases, with 7 bases spanning the gap. This CDR3 reads CASSLPGTGNTIYF. The CDR3 DNA follows: TGTGCCAGCAGTTTACCAGGGACTGGAAACACCATATATTTT.

The chain employs TRBV7-2 and TRBJ2-1; 10 positions match TRBD2. This CDR3 region has 18 residues. CDR1 is SGHTA and CDR2 is FQGNSA in the germline V gene. Germline trimming cut 1 base from V and 2 bases from J; bases unmatched to any gene: 8. The CDR3: CASSLVFQREGPYNEQFF. The CDR3 DNA reads TGTGCCAGCAGCTTAGTTTTCCAGCGGGAGGGCCCCTACAATGAGCAGTTCTTC.

V is TRBV7-2 and J is TRBJ2-7; TRBD1 or TRBD2 may be the D gene (5 bases each). The V end was cut by 3 bases, the J end by 4 bases, with 13 bases between. Germline CDR1 is SGHTA and CDR2 is FQGNSA. CDR3 size: 14 residues. DNA of the CDR3: TGTGCCAGCAGCTTTGGCCCAGGGAGTTACGAGCAGTACTTC. It yields the protein CASSFGPGSYEQYF.